This T cell receptor beta chain was captured in a study of T-cell reconstitution after alpha-beta-depleted transplantation in children. This clonotype has ten or more counts. The library targeted TCRbeta and was prepared with unique molecular identifiers. One entry per CDR3 protein, called by TCRdb with MiXCR from the PCR reads. This sample yields over 550,000 distinct CDR3 sequences, of which over 9.5% are seen a single time; less than 5% belongs to the top ten. The CDR3 covers 12 residues. CDR1 is MNHEY, CDR2 SVGEGT, per germline. Trimming took 7 bases from V and 7 from J, leaving 11 bases between them.

Sequenced material: PBMCs from the stem cell graft donor, taken from the stem cell graft. This TCR derives from a human donor who donated a stem cell graft to a child with acute myeloid leukemia. V usage is TRBV6-2 or TRBV6-3 and J usage is TRBJ2-1; maybe TRBD1 (6 bases). The CDR3 nucleotides are TGTGCCAGCACCCTGAGGGGGAATGAGCAGTTCTTC. Translation: CASTLRGNEQFF.